This is a list of T cell receptor beta chains from one sample in a study of T cell responses to AZD1222 COVID-19 vaccine. The protocol was immunoSEQ multiplex PCR, while the TCRdb copy is restricted to in-frame clones and leaves out a portion. The sample yields more than 70,000 clones, about 91% seen once. The specimen comprised peripheral blood, sampled 28 days after the second AZD1222 dose. The receptors were sampled from an adult who received the AZD1222 COVID-19 vaccine. CDR3s include the opening cysteine and the closing phenylalanine or tryptophan. A D gene is named only where the DNA matches it firmly. Clone size is given for some rows only: seen once, a few or many times, or a class if the clone is expanded.

d_call	v_call	clone_size	j_call	cdr3_aa	cdr3_nt
TRBD1	TRBV7-2	-	TRBJ2-2	CASSPSGVGGGTGELFF	TGTGCCAGCAGCCCAAGTGGGGTAGGGGGCGGCACCGGGGAGCTGTTTTTT
-	TRBV4-1	-	TRBJ1-3	CASSPVASAGNTIYF	TGCGCCAGCAGCCCGGTGGCAAGCGCTGGAAACACCATATATTTT
-	TRBV18	-	TRBJ1-2	CASSPGLNYGYTF	TGTGCCAGCTCACCAGGACTTAACTATGGCTACACCTTC
TRBD1	TRBV6-4	-	TRBJ2-2	CASRATGATTGELFF	TGTGCCAGCAGAGCCACAGGGGCGACCACCGGGGAGCTGTTTTTT
TRBD2	TRBV7-2	once	TRBJ2-1	CASSILAGGYNEQFF	TGTGCCAGCAGCATACTAGCGGGGGGGTACAATGAGCAGTTCTTC
-	TRBV5-1	-	TRBJ2-7	CASSFSQGSYEQYF	TGCGCCAGCAGCTTTTCCCAGGGATCCTACGAGCAGTACTTC
TRBD1	TRBV5-1	-	TRBJ1-5	CASSYLGTGDQPQHF	TGCGCCAGCAGCTACTTGGGGACAGGGGATCAGCCCCAGCATTTT
-	TRBV7-2	once	TRBJ2-3	CASSPRGFSTDTQYF	TGTGCCAGCAGCCCCAGGGGATTTAGCACAGATACGCAGTATTTT
TRBD1	TRBV18	-	TRBJ2-2	CASSRQGADTGELFF	TGTGCCAGCTCTCGACAGGGGGCAGATACCGGGGAGCTGTTTTTT
-	TRBV28	once	TRBJ1-3	CASSLSGEGYSGNTIYF	TGTGCCAGCAGTTTATCGGGCGAGGGATACTCTGGAAACACCATATATTTT
TRBD2	TRBV4-1	-	TRBJ2-1	CASSHRTSGAYNEQFF	TGCGCCAGCAGCCACCGGACTAGCGGAGCTTACAATGAGCAGTTCTTC
-	TRBV9	-	TRBJ2-2	CASSPPTAFTGELFF	TGTGCCAGCAGCCCCCCGACAGCTTTTACCGGGGAGCTGTTTTTT
TRBD1	TRBV6-1	once	TRBJ1-2	CASSETGGVGYTF	TGTGCCAGCAGTGAGACAGGGGGGGTAGGCTACACCTTC
-	TRBV6-4	-	TRBJ1-2	CASSDAGQASPRTF	TGTGCCAGCAGTGACGCAGGGCAGGCCTCGCCACGGACCTTC
TRBD1	TRBV11-2	few	TRBJ1-2	CASSLDRNYGYTF	TGTGCCAGCAGCCTGGACAGGAACTATGGCTACACCTTC
-	TRBV6-5	-	TRBJ1-2	CATQDAYGYTF	TGTGCCACACAGGATGCCTATGGCTACACCTTC
TRBD1	TRBV5-5	once	TRBJ2-7	CASSYLLTGGSYEQYF	TGTGCCAGCAGCTACTTACTGACAGGGGGCTCCTACGAGCAGTACTTC
-	TRBV27	-	TRBJ2-7	CASSKGGQGYEQYF	TGTGCCAGCAGTAAGGGGGGACAAGGGTACGAGCAGTACTTC
-	TRBV19	-	TRBJ2-2	CASNWGGQGYISTGELFF	TGTGCCAGTAATTGGGGGGGCCAGGGATATATTAGTACCGGGGAGCTGTTTTTT
TRBD1	TRBV19	-	TRBJ2-7	CASSRDRVGEQYF	TGTGCCAGTAGCCGGGACAGGGTCGGGGAGCAGTACTTC
-	TRBV28	-	TRBJ1-5	CASSLPHGSSNQPQHF	TGTGCCAGCAGTTTACCGCACGGGTCTAGCAATCAGCCCCAGCATTTT
-	TRBV2	-	TRBJ1-1	CASSVEGSESEAFF	TGTGCCAGCAGTGTAGAAGGTTCGGAGTCTGAAGCTTTCTTT
TRBD1	TRBV6-5	-	TRBJ1-2	CASSSGQGTNYGYTF	TGTGCCAGCAGTTCGGGACAGGGAACTAACTATGGCTACACCTTC
-	TRBV30	-	TRBJ2-7	CAWRWAYEQYF	TGTGCCTGGAGATGGGCTTACGAGCAGTACTTC
TRBD1	TRBV5-4	-	TRBJ2-1	CASSAGVSRDSLNEQFF	TGTGCCAGCAGCGCCGGAGTTAGCCGGGACAGCCTCAATGAGCAGTTCTTC
-	TRBV7-3	-	TRBJ1-1	CASSFRQSEAFF	TGTGCCAGCAGCTTTAGACAGAGTGAAGCTTTCTTT
-	TRBV28	-	TRBJ2-3	CASSLKFRMGSRTDTQYF	TGTGCCAGCAGTTTAAAATTCCGAATGGGATCTCGCACAGATACGCAGTATTTT
TRBD1	TRBV20-1	-	TRBJ2-3	CSASKQGAQYF	TGCAGTGCTTCCAAACAGGGGGCGCAGTATTTT
-	TRBV4-2	-	TRBJ2-3	CASSQGGTSGTDTQYF	TGTGCCAGCAGCCAGGGGGGCACCTCTGGCACAGATACGCAGTATTTT
-	TRBV5-1	-	TRBJ1-1	CASSSGPQGNTEAFF	TGCGCCAGCAGCTCGGGCCCACAGGGCAACACTGAAGCTTTCTTT
-	TRBV30	-	TRBJ1-5	CAWSTGNNQPQHF	TGTGCCTGGAGTACGGGGAACAATCAGCCCCAGCATTTT
-	TRBV7-2	-	TRBJ1-1	CASSSQVGGEAFF	TGTGCCAGCAGCTCCCAGGTAGGGGGTGAAGCTTTCTTT
-	TRBV28	-	TRBJ1-1	CASSFDVGLGEAFF	TGTGCCAGCAGTTTCGACGTGGGTTTGGGTGAAGCTTTCTTT
TRBD1	TRBV30	-	TRBJ1-4	CAWSVRGTGNEKLFF	TGTGCCTGGAGTGTACGCGGGACAGGGAATGAAAAACTGTTTTTT
TRBD1	TRBV18	-	TRBJ2-2	CASSPWTGGNGELFF	TGTGCCAGCTCACCATGGACAGGGGGGAACGGGGAGCTGTTTTTT
TRBD2	TRBV5-4	-	TRBJ2-3	CASRSGRSTDTQYF	TGTGCCAGTCGAAGCGGGAGGAGCACAGATACGCAGTATTTT
-	TRBV27	-	TRBJ1-5	CASSLSGVRGRQPQHF	TGTGCCAGCAGTTTATCTGGGGTCAGGGGACGACAGCCCCAGCATTTT
-	TRBV5-4	-	TRBJ2-7	CASSLDTSSYEQYF	TGTGCCAGCAGCCTCGACACTAGCTCCTACGAGCAGTACTTC
TRBD2	TRBV18	-	TRBJ2-7	CASSTGGVDTYEQYF	TGTGCCAGCTCAACGGGGGGTGTGGATACCTACGAGCAGTACTTC
-	TRBV27	-	TRBJ1-2	CASRTDHYGYTF	TGTGCCAGCAGAACCGATCACTATGGCTACACCTTC
-	TRBV21-1	-	TRBJ2-6	CASSKLECRAGANVLTF	TGTGCCAGCAGCAAACTCGAGTGCAGGGCTGGGGCCAACGTCCTGACTTTC
TRBD2	TRBV7-2	-	TRBJ2-2	CASSTRTSGMNTGELFF	TGTGCCAGCAGCACTCGGACTAGCGGGATGAACACCGGGGAGCTGTTTTTT
-	TRBV15	-	TRBJ1-1	CATSFTGGTEAFF	TGTGCCACCAGCTTTACGGGGGGCACTGAAGCTTTCTTT
TRBD1	TRBV7-9	-	TRBJ1-2	CASSLRGQGAGYTF	TGTGCCAGCAGCCTAAGAGGGCAGGGGGCTGGCTACACCTTC
TRBD1	TRBV10-3	-	TRBJ1-1	CAIGGQMNTEAFF	TGTGCCATCGGGGGACAGATGAACACTGAAGCTTTCTTT
-	TRBV5-4	few	TRBJ1-3	CASSLRGVRTGNTIYF	TGTGCCAGCAGCTTGCGTGGGGTCAGGACTGGAAACACCATATATTTT
-	TRBV19	-	TRBJ1-5	CASSIRGQPQHF	TGTGCCAGTAGTATTCGAGGACAGCCCCAGCATTTT
-	TRBV28	-	TRBJ1-5	CASRQVRGASQPQHF	TGTGCCAGCAGGCAAGTGCGGGGGGCTAGTCAGCCCCAGCATTTT